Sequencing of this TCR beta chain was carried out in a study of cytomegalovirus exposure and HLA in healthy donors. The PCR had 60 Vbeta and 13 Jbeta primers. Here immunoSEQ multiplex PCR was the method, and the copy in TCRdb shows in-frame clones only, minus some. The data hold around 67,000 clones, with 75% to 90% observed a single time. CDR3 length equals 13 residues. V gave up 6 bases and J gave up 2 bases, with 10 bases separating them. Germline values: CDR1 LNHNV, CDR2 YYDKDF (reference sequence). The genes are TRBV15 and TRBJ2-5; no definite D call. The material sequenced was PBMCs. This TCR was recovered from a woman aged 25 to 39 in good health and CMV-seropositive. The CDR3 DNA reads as TGTGCCACCAGTGAAGAGAGACAAGAGACCCAGTACTTC. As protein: CATSEERQETQYF. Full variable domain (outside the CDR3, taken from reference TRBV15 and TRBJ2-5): DAMVIQNPRYQVTQFGKPVTLSCSQTLNHNVMYWYQQKSSQAPKLLFHYYDKDFNNEADTPDNFQSRRPNTSFCFLDIRSPGLGDTAMYLCATSEERQETQYFGPGTRLLVL.